This T cell receptor beta chain was obtained from a study of shared clonotypes between healthy human individuals. Overall study results and limits: There were few donors, and this limited the genetic and exposure-history diversity represented. It was the non-shared clonotypes that had lower generation probabilities than clonotypes shared by all four donors.

In this sample, this clone turned up once. The antigen remains unidentified. With 3 bases removed from V and 1 base from J, the gap between germline ends came to 19 bases. There are 17 residues in the CDR3. Germline-derived CDR1 and CDR2 are LNHDA and SQIVND (reference sequence). It was CD45RO-negative cells, positively selected for CCR7, that made up naive CD8 cells, with terminally differentiated effector memory CD45RA+ cells excluded. Clones were read by immunoSEQ multiplex PCR, and TCRdb kept only the in-frame ones, dropping some. The sample lists about 590,000 clones; 95% to 96% were seen once. The sequence was obtained from a young woman in good health. Source material: naive CD8+ T cells sorted from blood. The V call is TRBV19, the J call TRBJ2-7, with D tentatively TRBD1 or TRBD2 (7 bases each). The CDR3 nucleotides read TGTGCCAGTAGTATTGACAGGGAGGGAGACTATTCCTACGAGCAGTACTTC. Translated, it gives CASSIDREGDYSYEQYF.